Listed below are T cell receptor beta chains from one sample, sequenced in a study of cytomegalovirus exposure and HLA in healthy donors. Clones were read by immunoSEQ multiplex PCR, and TCRdb kept only the in-frame ones, dropping some. This table has 150,000 to 200,000 clones, approximately 88% appearing once. The source material was PBMCs. The receptors were sampled from a woman younger than 45 in good health and CMV-seronegative. Each CDR3 is given with its conserved first and last residue. A D gene is named only where the DNA matches it firmly. Not every row has a clone size; where given, it reads once, few, many or a size class.

V	size	D	J	CDR3	DNA
TRBV19	-	TRBD2	TRBJ2-2	CATRGLAGGELFF	TGTGCCACAAGGGGACTAGCGGGCGGGGAGCTGTTTTTT
TRBV19	-	-	TRBJ1-2	CASIPSFLANYGYTF	TGTGCCAGTATCCCCTCTTTTCTTGCTAACTATGGCTACACCTTC
TRBV6-6	few	TRBD1	TRBJ1-4	CASGTGEKLFF	TGTGCCAGCGGGACAGGTGAAAAACTGTTTTTT
TRBV7-3	-	TRBD2	TRBJ2-2	CASSLRGTSGRTYTGELFF	TGTGCCAGCAGCTTAAGAGGGACTAGCGGGAGGACTTACACCGGGGAGCTGTTTTTT
TRBV5-1	-	-	TRBJ2-7	CASHWGGTSYEQYF	TGCGCCAGCCATTGGGGGGGGACATCCTACGAGCAGTACTTC
TRBV19	-	TRBD2	TRBJ2-7	CASSIRGSGGYEQYF	TGTGCCAGTAGTATAAGAGGTAGCGGGGGGTACGAGCAGTACTTC
TRBV23-1	-	-	TRBJ1-4	CASSHFRGTLEKLFF	TGCGCCAGCAGTCATTTCAGGGGAACCCTCGAAAAACTGTTTTTT
TRBV14	-	-	TRBJ1-4	CASSQMGDFFF	TGTGCCAGCAGCCAAATGGGGGACTTCTTTTTT
TRBV5-4	-	TRBD1	TRBJ1-6	CASSFGQGASIQGSPLHF	TGTGCCAGCAGCTTCGGGCAGGGGGCGAGCATCCAAGGTTCACCCCTCCACTTT
TRBV28	-	-	TRBJ2-5	CASSLGSQETQYF	TGTGCCAGCAGTCTCGGGAGTCAAGAGACCCAGTACTTC